This T cell receptor beta chain was obtained from a study of blood T cell repertoires in COVID-19. As for the study in general: COVID-19 samples, acute and convalescent, were from the United States, Italy and Spain. PBMCs, B-cell-depleted T cells, or T cells provided the cDNA or gDNA that made up the material.

Germline CDR1 MNHEY, CDR2 SVGAGI. The V gene end was trimmed by 6 bases and the J gene end by 8 bases; junction bases not matched to a gene: 9. The CDR3 runs to 13 residues. As processed by the authors: Using reference gene primer amplification, nucleated cell counts were estimated. Method: immunoSEQ multiplex PCR; TCRdb's copy keeps in-frame clones and lacks some. That table gives V, J and clone size, and the DNA gave D and trimming. The data contain fewer than 250,000 clones, 65% to 90% of them seen just once; the ten biggest clones take up around 10%. This receptor was obtained from a woman aged 45-65 years with acute COVID-19. Sequencing was carried out using PBMCs or T cells enriched from blood (not recorded which). The gene calls are TRBV6-5 and TRBJ1-2, with TRBD1 matching 7 bases. The CDR3 is CASSSTGVEGYTF. Here the CDR3 DNA reads TGTGCCAGCAGCTCCACAGGGGTCGAAGGCTACACCTTC.